This T cell receptor (beta chain) is drawn from a study of T cells in Graves' hyperthyroidism and ophthalmopathy. General study points: Blood held most thyroid clonotypes expanded above 0.001 frequency.

This CDR3 comprises 14 residues. The germline CDR1 and CDR2 sequences are LNHDA and SQIVND (reference sequence). V lost 7 bases, J lost 5 bases, and 12 bases lay in between. Amplified regions were TCR beta CDR3 sequences from RNA transcripts. During a first-round RT-PCR of the TCR CDR3, the HTBI primer set was used. TCRdb re-analysed the multiplex PCR reads in MiXCR, keeping a single row per CDR3 protein. The sample has hundreds of thousands of distinct CDR3 sequences; about 20% are singletons. Among ophthalmopathy patients, the Clinical Activity Score reached at least 3, the NOSPECS grade reached at least 4, and duration remained under 3 months. Patients with uncontrolled infections, other autoimmune diseases, pregnancy or lactation were excluded. Isolation of PBMCs was performed on approximately 10 ml fresh peripheral blood. A note on this clonotype: The antigen remains unidentified.

The receptor comes from a man aged 35 to 55 with Graves' ophthalmopathy. The chain couples TRBV19 to TRBJ1-6; D is uncertain. Source material: blood. CDR3 nucleotides: TGTGCCAGTACCACGGGCGGGGATAATTCACCCCTCCACTTT. It specifies CASTTGGDNSPLHF. Complete variable domain (other parts from reference TRBV19 and TRBJ1-6): DGGITQSPKYLFRKEGQNVTLSCEQNLNHDAMYWYRQDPGQGLRLIYYSQIVNDFQKGDIAEGYSVSREKKESFPLTVTSAQKNPTAFYLCASTTGGDNSPLHFGNGTRLTVT.